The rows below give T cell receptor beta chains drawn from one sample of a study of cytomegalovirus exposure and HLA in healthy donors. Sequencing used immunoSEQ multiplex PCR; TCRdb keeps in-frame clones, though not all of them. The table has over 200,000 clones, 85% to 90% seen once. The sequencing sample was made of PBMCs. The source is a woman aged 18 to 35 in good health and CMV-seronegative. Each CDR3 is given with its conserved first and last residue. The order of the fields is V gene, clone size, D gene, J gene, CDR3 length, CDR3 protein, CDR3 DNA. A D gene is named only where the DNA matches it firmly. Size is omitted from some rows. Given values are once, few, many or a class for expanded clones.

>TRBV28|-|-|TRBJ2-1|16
CASSFPRTPSYNEQFF
TGTGCCAGCAGTTTCCCCCGGACACCATCCTACAATGAGCAGTTCTTC
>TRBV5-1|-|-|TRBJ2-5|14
CASSPRGPQETQYF
TGCGCCAGCAGCCCCAGGGGACCCCAAGAGACCCAGTACTTC
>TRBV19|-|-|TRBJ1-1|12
CASSLRGPEAFF
TGTGCCAGTAGTCTAAGAGGTCCTGAAGCTTTCTTT
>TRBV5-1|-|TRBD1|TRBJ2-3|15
CASGPRTGITDTQYF
TGCGCCAGCGGACCCCGGACAGGAATCACAGATACGCAGTATTTT
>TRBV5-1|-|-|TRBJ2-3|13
CASSLQGTDTQYF
TGCGCCAGCAGCTTGCAGGGGACAGATACGCAGTATTTT
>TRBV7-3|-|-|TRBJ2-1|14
CASSLSGINNEQFF
TGTGCCAGCAGCTTGTCCGGGATCAACAATGAGCAGTTCTTC
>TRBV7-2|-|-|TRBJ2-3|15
CASSPVVGLPDTQYF
TGTGCCAGCAGCCCGGTTGTGGGGCTCCCAGATACGCAGTATTTT
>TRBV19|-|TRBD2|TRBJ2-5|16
CASSIGTSGGGETQYF
TGTGCCAGTAGTATCGGGACTAGCGGGGGGGGAGAGACCCAGTACTTC
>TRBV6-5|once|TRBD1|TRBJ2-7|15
CASSYSGTGVREQYF
TGTGCCAGCAGTTACTCCGGGACAGGGGTACGCGAGCAGTACTTC
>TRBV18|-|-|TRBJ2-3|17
CASSPVSDLTSIDTQYF
TGTGCCAGCTCACCAGTAAGCGATTTGACGTCAATAGATACGCAGTATTTT
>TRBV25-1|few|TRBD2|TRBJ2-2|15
CASSEGLADTGELFF
TGTGCCAGCAGTGAGGGACTAGCGGACACCGGGGAGCTGTTTTTT
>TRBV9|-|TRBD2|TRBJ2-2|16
CASSVTSGGASGELFF
TGTGCCAGCAGCGTCACTAGCGGGGGGGCTTCCGGGGAGCTGTTTTTT
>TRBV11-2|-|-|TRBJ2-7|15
CASSYQGGPRYEQYF
TGTGCCAGCAGTTATCAGGGGGGCCCGAGGTACGAGCAGTACTTC
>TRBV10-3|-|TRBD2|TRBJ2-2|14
CAIRTSGVTGELFF
TGTGCCATCAGGACTAGCGGGGTCACCGGGGAGCTGTTTTTT
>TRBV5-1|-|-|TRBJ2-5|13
CASSLDRAKTQYF
TGCGCCAGCAGCTTGGACAGGGCAAAGACCCAGTACTTC
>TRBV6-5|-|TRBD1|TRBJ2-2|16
CASSYSGGVSTGELFF
TGTGCCAGCAGTTACTCAGGGGGCGTTAGCACCGGGGAGCTGTTTTTT
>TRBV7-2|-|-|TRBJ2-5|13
CASSRRGRETQYF
TGTGCCAGCAGCCGTAGAGGTCGAGAGACCCAGTACTTC
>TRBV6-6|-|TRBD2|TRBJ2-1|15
CASGLAGDSYNEQFF
TGTGCCAGCGGACTAGCGGGGGACTCCTACAATGAGCAGTTCTTC
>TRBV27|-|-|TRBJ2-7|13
CASSFLQTYEQYF
TGTGCCAGCAGTTTTTTGCAGACCTACGAGCAGTACTTC
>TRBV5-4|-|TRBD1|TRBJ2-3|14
CASTLGQGTDTQYF
TGTGCCAGCACCCTGGGACAGGGGACAGATACGCAGTATTTT
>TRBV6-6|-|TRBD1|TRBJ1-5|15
CASTRTGLGNQPQHF
TGTGCCAGCACAAGGACAGGGCTCGGCAATCAGCCCCAGCATTTT
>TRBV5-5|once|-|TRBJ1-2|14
CASSADRLNYGYTF
TGTGCCAGCAGCGCTGACAGGCTCAACTATGGCTACACCTTC
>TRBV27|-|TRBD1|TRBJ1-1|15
CASTPGDRGNTEAFF
TGTGCCAGCACCCCCGGGGACAGGGGGAACACTGAAGCTTTCTTT
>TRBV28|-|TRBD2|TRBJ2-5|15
CASRPTSGGQETQYF
TGTGCCAGCAGACCGACTAGCGGGGGGCAGGAGACCCAGTACTTC
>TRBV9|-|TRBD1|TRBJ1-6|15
CASSVGQTPNSPLHF
TGTGCCAGCAGCGTGGGACAGACCCCTAATTCACCCCTCCACTTT
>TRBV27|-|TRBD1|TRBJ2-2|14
CASSQGAHTGELFF
TGTGCCAGCAGTCAGGGGGCCCACACCGGGGAGCTGTTTTTT
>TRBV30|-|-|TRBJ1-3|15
CAWSNREIRGNTIYF
TGTGCCTGGAGTAACCGAGAGATACGTGGAAACACCATATATTTT
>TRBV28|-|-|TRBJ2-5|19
CASSLGWGLAEGTQETQYF
TGTGCCAGCAGTTTAGGGTGGGGGCTAGCGGAGGGGACCCAAGAGACCCAGTACTTC
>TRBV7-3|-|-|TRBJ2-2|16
CASSLNQPANTGELFF
TGTGCCAGCAGCCTAAACCAACCAGCGAACACCGGGGAGCTGTTTTTT
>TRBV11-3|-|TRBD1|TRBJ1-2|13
CASSSGQGHGYTF
TGTGCCAGCAGCTCTGGACAGGGCCATGGCTACACCTTC
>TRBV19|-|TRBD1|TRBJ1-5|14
CASRGQGNNQPQHF
TGTGCCAGCAGAGGACAGGGAAACAATCAGCCCCAGCATTTT
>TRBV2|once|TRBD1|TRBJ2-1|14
CASTGTGGHNEQFF
TGTGCCAGCACTGGGACAGGGGGCCACAATGAGCAGTTCTTC
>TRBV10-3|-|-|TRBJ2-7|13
CAISEGTTYEQYF
TGTGCCATCAGTGAGGGGACAACCTACGAGCAGTACTTC
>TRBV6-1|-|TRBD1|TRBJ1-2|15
CASSHRTGNNYGYTF
TGTGCCAGCAGTCATCGGACAGGTAACAACTATGGCTACACCTTC
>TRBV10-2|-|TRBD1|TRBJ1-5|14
CASREDRWVQPQHF
TGCGCCAGCAGGGAGGACAGGTGGGTCCAGCCCCAGCATTTT
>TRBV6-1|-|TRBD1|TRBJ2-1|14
CASSSNSGGDEQFF
TGTGCCAGCAGTTCTAACTCAGGGGGCGATGAGCAGTTCTTC
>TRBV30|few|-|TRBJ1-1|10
CAWSAVEAFF
TGTGCCTGGAGTGCGGTTGAAGCTTTCTTT
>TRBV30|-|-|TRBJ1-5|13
CAWSHRDDQPQHF
TGTGCCTGGAGTCACAGGGATGATCAGCCCCAGCATTTT
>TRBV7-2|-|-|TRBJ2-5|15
CASSLGGGVGETQYF
TGTGCCAGCAGTTTAGGAGGGGGAGTGGGGGAGACCCAGTACTTC
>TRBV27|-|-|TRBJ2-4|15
CASSLLQGGENIQYF
TGTGCCAGCAGTTTACTACAGGGAGGGGAAAACATTCAGTACTTC
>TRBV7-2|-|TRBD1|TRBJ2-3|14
CASRMDRPANTQYF
TGTGCCAGCAGAATGGACAGGCCCGCTAATACGCAGTATTTT
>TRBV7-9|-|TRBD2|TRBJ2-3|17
CASSLGAGGPRTDTQYF
TGTGCCAGCAGCTTAGGTGCGGGGGGGCCCCGCACAGATACGCAGTATTTT
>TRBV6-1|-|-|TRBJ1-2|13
CASTLTALGGYTF
TGTGCCAGCACCCTGACAGCCCTGGGGGGCTACACCTTC
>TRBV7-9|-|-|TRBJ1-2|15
CASGGELPHNYGYTF
TGTGCCAGCGGGGGGGAGCTTCCCCATAACTATGGCTACACCTTC
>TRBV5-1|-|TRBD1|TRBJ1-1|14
CASSSGQVNTEAFF
TGCGCCAGCAGCTCGGGACAGGTGAACACTGAAGCTTTCTTT
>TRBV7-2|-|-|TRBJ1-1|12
CASSLAYTEAFF
TGTGCCAGCAGCCTGGCATACACTGAAGCTTTCTTT
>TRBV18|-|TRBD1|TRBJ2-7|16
CASSPPGTGGKDEQYF
TGTGCCAGCTCACCTCCCGGGACAGGGGGCAAGGACGAGCAGTACTTC
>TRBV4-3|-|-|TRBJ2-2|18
CASSQERLEGRGTGELFF
TGCGCCAGCAGCCAAGAGAGGCTCGAGGGCCGGGGCACCGGGGAGCTGTTTTTT
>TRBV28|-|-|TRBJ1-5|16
CASSPKFLLSNQPQHF
TGTGCCAGCAGCCCGAAATTCCTACTTAGCAATCAGCCCCAGCATTTT
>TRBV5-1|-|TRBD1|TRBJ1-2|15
CASSYRQGYNYGYTF
TGCGCCAGCAGTTATAGACAGGGGTATAACTATGGCTACACCTTC
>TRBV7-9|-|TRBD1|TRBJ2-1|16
CASSLGPGQSYNEQFF
TGTGCCAGCAGCTTAGGCCCGGGACAGAGTTACAATGAGCAGTTCTTC
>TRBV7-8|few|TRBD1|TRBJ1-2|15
CASSVGQSLNYGYTF
TGTGCCAGCAGCGTGGGACAGTCACTGAACTATGGCTACACCTTC
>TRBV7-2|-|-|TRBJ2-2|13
CASSSLRLGELFF
TGTGCCAGCAGCTCGTTAAGACTCGGGGAGCTGTTTTTT